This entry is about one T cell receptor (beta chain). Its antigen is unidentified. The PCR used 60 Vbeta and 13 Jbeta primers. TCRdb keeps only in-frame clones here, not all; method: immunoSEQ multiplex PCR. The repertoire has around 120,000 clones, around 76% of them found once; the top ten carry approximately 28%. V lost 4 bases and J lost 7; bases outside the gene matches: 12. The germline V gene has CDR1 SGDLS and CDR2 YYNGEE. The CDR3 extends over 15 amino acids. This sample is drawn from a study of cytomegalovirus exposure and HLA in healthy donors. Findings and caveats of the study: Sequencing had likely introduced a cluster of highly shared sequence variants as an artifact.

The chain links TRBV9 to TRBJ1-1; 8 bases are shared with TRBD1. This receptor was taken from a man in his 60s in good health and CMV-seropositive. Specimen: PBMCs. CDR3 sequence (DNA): TGTGCCAGCAGCTCAAGGACAGGGTATGAAGATGAAGCTTTCTTT. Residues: CASSSRTGYEDEAFF.